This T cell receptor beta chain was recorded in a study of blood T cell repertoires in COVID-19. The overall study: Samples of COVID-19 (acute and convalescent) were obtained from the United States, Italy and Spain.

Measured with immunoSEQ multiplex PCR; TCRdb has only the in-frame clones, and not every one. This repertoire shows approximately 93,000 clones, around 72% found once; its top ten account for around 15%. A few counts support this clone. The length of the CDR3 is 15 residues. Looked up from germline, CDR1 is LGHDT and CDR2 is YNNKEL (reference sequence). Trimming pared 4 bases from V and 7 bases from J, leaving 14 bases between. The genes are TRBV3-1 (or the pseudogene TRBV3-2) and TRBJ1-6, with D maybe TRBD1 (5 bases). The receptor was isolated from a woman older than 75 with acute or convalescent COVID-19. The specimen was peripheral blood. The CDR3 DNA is TGTGCCAGCAGCCCTGGGGGGGATTTCAATTCACCCCTCCACTTT. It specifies CASSPGGDFNSPLHF.